This TCR beta chain derives from a study of OX40 agonist ivuxolimab in advanced cancers. Regarding the study in general: Ivuxolimab was an agonistic, fully human IgG2 monoclonal antibody directed against OX40 (CD134), a costimulatory receptor. Among the approximately 54 dose-escalation patients, around 20 had hepatocellular carcinoma, roughly 15 melanoma, 9 renal cell carcinoma and 9 head and neck cancer. Prior anti-PD-1, anti-PD-L1 or anti-CTLA-4 therapy was permitted, and 35% to 40% of dose-escalation patients had received checkpoint inhibitors. Partial responses occurred in three dose-escalation patients: two with cutaneous melanoma and one with hepatocellular carcinoma. Intravenous ivuxolimab was administered to patients every 2 weeks at six dose levels: 0.01, 0.1, 0.3, 1.5, 3 and 10 mg/kg. The monotherapy dose-escalation portion (N ≈ 56 patients) of the phase I ivuxolimab trial is reported in the paper. The point of sequencing TCRbeta in the periphery was to test whether ivuxolimab changed TCR sequence diversity and drove clonal T-cell expansion. A male proportion of nearly 85% and a mean age of roughly 58 years, ranging from about 23 to 90, were recorded for the dose-escalation cohort.

Genomic DNA was extracted from sorted cells for sequencing of the TCRbeta CDR3 region. The immunoSEQ Assay was used to sequence the TCRbeta CDR3 regions. What TCRdb holds here is the immuneACCESS table cut down to in-frame rearrangements. Part of the clones is not present; checked against another copy, under half of the missing clones reflect an unresolved V gene, and the others are unexplained. Across this sample there are 95,000 to 150,000 clones, with roughly 92% seen only once. The ten largest make up 0.7% to 0.9% of the sample. Points on this clone: Its antigen specificity is not known. Base qualities were left out, and no much larger clone turns up one base away.

Reading the germline V gene gives CDR1 MDHEN and CDR2 SYDVKM. The CDR3, from cysteine to phenylalanine, totals 16 residues. CDR3 DNA only is kept here, 48 bases in frame from base 1. The junction shows trimming of 5 bases on V and 3 bases on J, and the gene matches do not reach 11 bases of it. Patients with a history of autoimmune disease or receiving systemic immunosuppression were excluded from the trial. Peripheral blood for TCR sequencing was collected from all dose cohorts at baseline, on cycle 4 day 1, and on cycle 7 day 1. Samples were obtained from an open-label, multicenter, first-in-human phase I dose-escalation trial of ivuxolimab. Adults with locally advanced or metastatic melanoma, renal cell carcinoma, hepatocellular carcinoma or head and neck squamous cell carcinoma were enrolled in the trial. Before TCR sequencing, CD4+ and CD8+ T cells were separately sorted from peripheral blood.

Findings and caveats that apply to the study as a whole: In partial responders in the 0.1-3.0 mg/kg groups, normalized peripheral clonal expansion was found to be among the lowest, especially among CD8+ T cells. On average, CD8+ T cells showed more expanded clones than CD4+ T cells after ivuxolimab. Antigen specificity was not determined for the clonally expanded peripheral T cells. Clonal expansion of both CD4+ and CD8+ blood T cells was observed from baseline to week 6 at doses 0.1 to 3.0 mg/kg. Low levels of normalized T-cell clonal expansion were also seen in some patients who did not respond.

The V gene is TRBV28 and the J gene is TRBJ2-3; TRBD1 matches 7 bases in the middle. Sequencing was performed on CD4+ or CD8+ T cells sorted from blood, taken in a trial of the OX40 agonist ivuxolimab. This receptor was obtained from an adult with an advanced solid tumor such as melanoma, head and neck, liver or kidney cancer. The CDR3 protein: CASSDHRQGSTDTQYF. In nucleotide form, the sequence is TGTGCCAGCAGTGACCACAGACAGGGTTCGACAGATACGCAGTATTTT.